This T cell receptor (beta chain) was profiled in a study of shared clonotypes between healthy human individuals. Naive CD8 cells comprised CD45RO-negative, CCR7-positively selected cells, excluding terminally differentiated effector memory CD45RA+ cells. Authors' data handling: ImmunoSEQ supplied junction-only sequences lacking quality scores, so filtering was different. The protocol was immunoSEQ multiplex PCR, while the TCRdb copy is restricted to in-frame clones and leaves out a portion. V, J and clone size are those of that table, while D and trimming were read from the DNA. The data hold more than 2 million clones, with 85% to 95% observed a single time. Note on this clone: Its antigen is unknown.

Broader study findings: Naive CD4 clonotypes overlapped across a handful of donors at about 5.2%. Sampling involved blood alone; tissue repertoires likely differ.

Input material: naive CD8+ T cells from PBMCs. The clonotype was recovered from a man between 18 and 29 years old in good health. Some clones in this sample may be carry-over from other donors' samples.

Here the CDR3 reads CASSLFSRGAAEAFF. In nucleotides, the CDR3 is TGTGCCAGCAGCTTATTCAGCCGGGGGGCGGCTGAAGCTTTCTTT. The chain is built from TRBV11-1 and TRBJ1-1, with a possible D match to TRBD1 (6 bases). The V end was cut by 2 bases, the J end by 6 bases, with 16 bases between. This CDR3 has 15 amino acids. Germline V lookup: CDR1 SGHAT, CDR2 FQDESV (reference sequence).